A selection of T cell receptor beta chains follows, all from one sample in a study of T cell changes during pregnancy in multiple sclerosis. Measured with immunoSEQ multiplex PCR; TCRdb has only the in-frame clones, and not every one. The repertoire has about 110,000 clones, 85% to 95% of them found once; the top ten carry around 1.5%. The sample in question was peripheral blood, obtained after pregnancy. These receptors were collected from a female donor with multiple sclerosis, enrolled in a pregnancy study. Each CDR3 is given without its conserved first and last residue. D genes are given only for firm matches.

CDR3 protein	J gene	V gene	D gene
ASSQTGRGKSRSYGYT	TRBJ1-2	TRBV14	NA
ASSVGSDYGYT	TRBJ1-2	TRBV9	NA
ASSPPGSPQGEQF	TRBJ2-1	TRBV18	NA
ASRSQGEGNQPQH	TRBJ1-5	TRBV28	TRBD1
ASTSGRANQETQY	TRBJ2-5	TRBV5-8	TRBD2
SVCLGTGDTEAF	TRBJ1-1	TRBV29-1	TRBD1
ASSPLQSGANVLT	TRBJ2-6	TRBV11-2	NA
ASSAGLNTEAF	TRBJ1-1	TRBV5-4	NA
ASSADRDNQPQH	TRBJ1-5	TRBV19	TRBD1
ASSPGVREKLF	TRBJ1-4	TRBV7-9	NA
ASSSGFERFGTEAF	TRBJ1-1	TRBV14	NA
ASSLRGKGDDEQF	TRBJ2-1	TRBV5-4	NA
ASYQTGTGKHEQY	TRBJ2-7	TRBV6-5	TRBD1
ASSVEGSLQLGVKNIQY	TRBJ2-4	TRBV9	NA
ASSLDSYMSGYT	TRBJ1-2	TRBV5-5	NA
ASSLGAGDYGYT	TRBJ1-2	TRBV28	NA
ASSRRVTGELF	TRBJ2-2	TRBV10-1	NA
ASSFRDNEAGELF	TRBJ2-2	TRBV27	NA
ASSFGTNSGNTIY	TRBJ1-3	TRBV5-6	NA
ASRPVRDSCKEETQY	TRBJ2-5	TRBV6-4	NA
ASSLYGGQGSSYEQY	TRBJ2-7	TRBV7-9	NA
ASSSQDSGSYEQF	TRBJ2-1	TRBV7-6	TRBD2